This TCR beta chain was retrieved from a study of T cells in Graves' hyperthyroidism and ophthalmopathy. Study-level points and caveats: From stable hyperthyroidism, ophthalmopathy was separated by a 13 V-J model.

RNA transcripts yielded amplified TCR beta CDR3 regions. The TCR CDR3 first-round RT-PCR relied on the HTBI primer set. TCRdb re-analysed the multiplex PCR reads in MiXCR, keeping a single row per CDR3 protein. The sample has about 480,000 distinct CDR3 sequences, about 15% seen once; the top ten hold about 17%. Germline CDR1 reads SNHLY; CDR2 reads FYNNEI. Between the trimmed V and J ends, which lost 1 base and 4 bases, there was a span of 7 bases. The CDR3 contains 13 residues. This clonotype was seen ten or more times. Its target is not known. Diagnostic assessment was based on clinical symptoms, serum thyroxine and TRAb, thyroid ultrasound and orbital computed tomography.

V usage is TRBV2 and J usage is TRBJ1-2, with D possibly TRBD1 on 6 matching bases. The clonotype originates from a woman aged 18 to 35 with Graves' hyperthyroidism. What was sequenced was blood. Here the CDR3 DNA reads TGTGCCAGCAGTGAAGGGACAGCCTATGGCTACACCTTC. This encodes CASSEGTAYGYTF.